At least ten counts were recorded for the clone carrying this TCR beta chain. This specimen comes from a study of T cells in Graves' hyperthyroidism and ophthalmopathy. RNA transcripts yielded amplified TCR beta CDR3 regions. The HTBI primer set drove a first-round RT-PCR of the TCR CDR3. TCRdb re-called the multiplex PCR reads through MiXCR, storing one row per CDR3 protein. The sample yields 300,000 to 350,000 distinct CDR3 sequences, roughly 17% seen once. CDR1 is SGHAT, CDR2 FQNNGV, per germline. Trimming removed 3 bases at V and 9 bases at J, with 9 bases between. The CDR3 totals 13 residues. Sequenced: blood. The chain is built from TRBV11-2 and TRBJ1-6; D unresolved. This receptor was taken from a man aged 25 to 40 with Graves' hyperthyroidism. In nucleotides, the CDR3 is TGTGCCAGCAGCTTGGATGCGGGTTCACCCCTCCACTTT. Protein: CASSLDAGSPLHF.